This T cell receptor beta chain appears in the sequencing data of a study of blood T cells in healthy people across ages. Study findings and constraints: Roughly linear age-related decline in beta diversity appeared, significant by age roughly 40.

Details on this clonotype: Its antigen is not known.

For the second PCR, which ran for roughly 7 to 11 cycles, a sample-barcoded 5' primer and a J-beta primer mix were used. A single record per CDR3 protein comes from TCRdb applying MiXCR to the 5' RACE reads. The sample includes approximately 900,000 distinct CDR3 sequences, about 27% of them seen just once. Another study also made use of these data, one on T cells of mothers and their children.

Material for sequencing was blood. This clonotype originated in a woman between 40 and 50 years old in good health.

The DNA for the CDR3 is TGTGCCAGCAGTTACTCGGACAGGATCTTTGGCAATCAGCCCCAGCATTTT. It is translated as CASSYSDRIFGNQPQHF. The J gene is TRBJ1-5, the V gene TRBV6-6; 7 bases align to TRBD1. The germline CDR1 and CDR2 sequences are MNHNY and SVGAGI (reference sequence). Trimming at V came to 0 bases and at J to 2 bases, leaving 7 bases not matched to a gene. CDR3 length: 17 amino acids.